The 26 T cell receptor beta chains presented below share a single source sample, sequenced in a study of blood T cell repertoires in COVID-19. Repertoires were generated with immunoSEQ multiplex PCR, while TCRdb's copy carries only in-frame clones and drops some. Counted here are 450,000 to 500,000 clones, approximately 91% occurring once; the ten biggest clones make up around 7.9%. Sequences were obtained from PBMCs or T cells enriched from blood (not recorded which). These receptors all come from an older woman who had recovered from COVID-19.

The V gene is TRBV7-2, the J gene TRBJ1-3; possibly TRBD1 for D (5 bases). V was trimmed by 5 bases and J by 4 bases, leaving 15 bases between them. Germline CDR1 and CDR2: SGHTA and FQGNSA. This CDR3 is 15 amino acids long. CDR3 loop: CASSLQGTKGNTIYF. The CDR3 DNA reads TGTGCCAGCAGCCTTCAGGGAACTAAGGGAAACACCATATATTTT.

The CDR3 DNA reads as TGTGCCAGCAGCCCTGGGACTAGCGGGGGGTTTCTCACAGATACGCAGTATTTT. Amino acids: CASSPGTSGGFLTDTQYF. The rearrangement joins TRBV5-8 to TRBJ2-3, with 15 nucleotides matching TRBD2. With 4 bases clipped from V and 2 bases from J, the junction kept 8 bases outside the gene matches. The CDR3 runs 18 residues. The V gene's germline CDR1 is SGHTS and CDR2 YDEGEE.

This chain uses TRBV18 with TRBJ1-1; maybe TRBD1 (5 bases). The CDR3 consists of 17 residues. The germline V gene has CDR1 KGHSH and CDR2 LQKENI. The ends were cut back, 3 bases at V and 1 base at J, with 18 bases in the middle. CDR3 protein: CASSPFSGVERNTEAFF. The CDR3 nucleotides are TGTGCCAGCTCACCCTTCTCGGGGGTAGAGAGGAACACTGAAGCTTTCTTT.

The chain combines TRBV10-3 with TRBJ1-2; 10 nucleotides line up with TRBD1. This CDR3 spans 14 amino acids. J was trimmed by 2 bases and V by 7 bases; bases with no gene match: 4. The germline CDR1 and CDR2 sequences are ENHRY and SYGVKD. The CDR3 DNA follows: TGTGCCATCACCCGACAGGGGGCAAACTATGGCTACACCTTC. Translating it yields CAITRQGANYGYTF.

The chain links TRBV5-4 to TRBJ1-1; D is possibly TRBD1 (5 bases). Germline CDR1 and CDR2: SGHNT and YYREEE (reference sequence). The CDR3 runs to 14 residues. V lost 3 bases, J lost 1 base, and 10 bases lay in between. The CDR3 protein is CASSSRDSNTEAFF. For the CDR3, the DNA is TGTGCCAGCAGCTCCAGGGACTCGAACACTGAAGCTTTCTTT.

The chain recombines TRBV10-3 with TRBJ2-1, with D possibly matching TRBD2 (7 bases). The CDR3 extends over 16 amino acids. V was pared by 3 bases and J by 8 bases, with 20 bases between. Germline V gives CDR1 ENHRY, CDR2 SYGVKD. Here the CDR3 DNA reads TGTGCCATCAGTGATTCGCCGGGGAGGGGGGTCGATGAGCAGTTCTTC. Protein: CAISDSPGRGVDEQFF.

The chain combines TRBV4-1 with TRBJ2-1, with 14 bases aligning to TRBD2. After removal of 3 bases from V and 3 bases from J, the junction contained 4 bases not matched to a gene. The CDR3 is made up of 17 amino acids. Germline CDR1 reads MGHRA; CDR2 reads YSYEKL. CDR3 sequence reads: CASSQGLAGVVYNEQFF. The DNA of the CDR3 is TGCGCCAGCAGCCAGGGACTAGCGGGAGTAGTCTACAATGAGCAGTTCTTC.

This clone has just one count. This chain connects TRBV7-9 to TRBJ1-5, with a possible D match to TRBD1 (6 bases). Trimming removed 1 base at V and 6 bases at J, with 13 bases between. Germline-derived CDR1 and CDR2 are SEHNR and FQNEAQ (reference sequence). CDR3 size: 15 residues. The CDR3 coding sequence is TGTGCCAGCAGCTTAGGCCAGGGGATTCCTCAGCCCCAGCATTTT. It translates to CASSLGQGIPQPQHF.

J is TRBJ2-7 and V is TRBV28, with TRBD1 identical over 10 bases. The CDR3 loop spans 15 amino acids. The ends lost 5 bases at V and 3 bases at J; junction bases unmatched: 7. The germline V gene encodes CDR1 MDHEN and CDR2 SYDVKM. The CDR3 DNA reads TGTGCCAGCAGTACTCCCGGGACAGGGGTCTACGAGCAGTACGTC. Translation: CASSTPGTGVYEQYV.

The chain combines TRBV15 with TRBJ2-7; the D gene is possibly TRBD1 (5 bases). This CDR3 has 14 amino acids. Germline V gene data show CDR1 as LNHNV and CDR2 as YYDKDF (reference sequence). V was pared by 5 bases and J by 2 bases, with 13 bases between. CDR3 sequence reads: CATSAGSGTYEQYF. The CDR3 DNA sequence: TGTGCCACCAGCGCCGGATCAGGGACCTACGAGCAGTACTTC. Full variable domain (outside the CDR3, taken from reference TRBV15 and TRBJ2-7): DAMVIQNPRYQVTQFGKPVTLSCSQTLNHNVMYWYQQKSSQAPKLLFHYYDKDFNNEADTPDNFQSRRPNTSFCFLDIRSPGLGDTAMYLCATSAGSGTYEQYFGPGTRLTVT.

There are a few counts of this clone. This rearrangement joins TRBV4-1 to TRBJ2-5; TRBD2 matches at 10 bases. The CDR3 consists of 16 residues. V lost 0 bases, J lost 5 bases, and 6 bases stayed unmatched. Germline V gene sequence: CDR1 MGHRA, CDR2 YSYEKL. The CDR3 DNA sequence: TGCGCCAGCAGCCAAGAAGTAGCGGGGGGCCTGGAGACCCAGTACTTC. This encodes CASSQEVAGGLETQYF.

The chain employs TRBV9 and TRBJ1-2, with TRBD1 identical over 9 bases. Germline CDR1 SGDLS, CDR2 YYNGEE. The junction had 7 bases not matched to a gene; V was cut back by 0 bases and J by 7 bases. This CDR3 spans 15 amino acids. Here the CDR3 DNA reads TGTGCCAGCAGCGTAGGGGGACAGGGTTTGGGTGGCTACACCTTC. Amino acid sequence: CASSVGGQGLGGYTF.

The chain carries TRBV25-1 and TRBJ1-5, with D possibly TRBD1 on 6 matching bases. Germline V gives CDR1 MGHDK, CDR2 SYGVNS. The CDR3 length is 13 residues. V was pared by 4 bases and J by 11 bases, with 15 bases between. CDR3 nucleotide sequence: TGTGCCAGCAGTGCGGACAGTTTCGAGTCCCAGCATTTT. This codes for CASSADSFESQHF.

V is TRBV30 and J is TRBJ1-6; D possibly corresponds to TRBD1 (6 bases). Trimming cost V 4 bases and J 0 bases, with 13 bases left between them. There are 16 residues in the CDR3. In germline, CDR1 is GTSNPN, CDR2 SVGIG (reference sequence). This chain's CDR3 is CAWTAVGASYNSPLHF. CDR3 DNA sequence: TGTGCCTGGACGGCGGTGGGGGCCTCCTATAATTCACCCCTCCACTTT.

The chain has TRBV5-1 and TRBJ1-1; TRBD1 matches 8 bases. Germline assignment: CDR1 SGHRS and CDR2 YFSETQ. V was clipped by 4 bases and J by 4 bases; unmatched bases: 6. The CDR3 is 14 amino acids. CDR3 protein: CASSDQQGGTEAFF. The CDR3 DNA reads as TGCGCCAGCAGCGACCAACAGGGGGGCACTGAAGCTTTCTTT.

This chain joins TRBV2 and TRBJ1-6; 8 bases line up with TRBD1. CDR3 length equals 14 residues. Germline V gene data show CDR1 as SNHLY and CDR2 as FYNNEI. The ends lost 10 bases at V and 8 bases at J; junction bases unmatched: 10. The CDR3 region is CATTPGQGYSPLHF. The CDR3 region has the DNA TGTGCCACCACTCCAGGACAGGGATATTCACCCCTCCACTTT. Full variable domain (rest looked up from reference TRBV2 and TRBJ1-6): EPEVTQTPSHQVTQMGQEVILRCVPISNHLYFYWYRQILGQKVEFLVSFYNNEISEKSEIFDDQFSVERPDGSNFTLKIRSTKLEDSAMYFCATTPGQGYSPLHFGNGTRLTVT.

This clone was counted once. The chain combines TRBV5-1 with TRBJ1-1, with TRBD1 as a possible D gene (6 bases). V lost 3 bases and J 5 bases, leaving 11 bases between the germline ends. The length of the CDR3 is 13 residues. CDR1 SGHRS and CDR2 YFSETQ come from the germline V gene. CDR3 bases: TGCGCCAGCAGCTGGACAAGGGGGACTGAAGCTTTCTTT. This translates into CASSWTRGTEAFF.

V and J are TRBV15 and TRBJ1-1, with 9 bases fitting TRBD1. Per the germline V gene, CDR1 is LNHNV and CDR2 is YYDKDF (reference sequence). The junction had 2 bases not matched to a gene; V was cut back by 3 bases and J by 6 bases. The CDR3 has 13 amino acids. CDR3 sequence: CATSRGDRAEAFF. CDR3 in DNA: TGTGCCACCAGCAGGGGGGACAGGGCTGAAGCTTTCTTT.

The chain recombines TRBV3-1 (or the pseudogene TRBV3-2) with TRBJ2-5; 14 bases align to TRBD2. The V gene's germline CDR1 is LGHDT and CDR2 YNNKEL (reference sequence). V shed 4 bases, J shed 5 bases, and the junction held 12 bases outside the gene matches. The CDR3 has 18 residues. CDR3 sequence: CASSLRLAGGPIEETQYF. In nucleotides, the CDR3 is TGTGCCAGCAGCCTTCGACTAGCGGGGGGGCCTATTGAGGAGACCCAGTACTTC.

The chain recombines TRBV25-1 with TRBJ2-6, with no clear D. The CDR3 runs to 17 residues. Germline lookup yields CDR1 MGHDK and CDR2 SYGVNS. Trimming removed 7 bases from V and 0 bases from J, with 16 bases in between. Written as DNA, the CDR3 is TGTGCCAGCACTTCCTCAGCCCCGGGCTCTGGGGCCAACGTCCTGACTTTC. Amino acids: CASTSSAPGSGANVLTF.

The chain recombines TRBV10-3 with TRBJ2-2; a possible D gene is TRBD1 (6 bases). The V end was cut by 5 bases, the J end by 0 bases, with 16 bases between. Per germline, CDR1 ENHRY and CDR2 SYGVKD. The CDR3 runs to 17 residues. The CDR3, as DNA: TGTGCCATCAGTCAAGCTCCGGGACACTCGAACACCGGGGAGCTGTTTTTT. Residues: CAISQAPGHSNTGELFF.

The V call is TRBV12-2, the J call TRBJ1-5; TRBD1, the table's D call, was not compared with the DNA. TRBV12-2 is reported as a pseudogene. The CDR3 runs 16 residues. CDR3 sequence: CASRLGRQGYNQPQHF. As DNA, the CDR3 is TGTGCAAGTCGCTTGGGTAGACAGGGTTACAATCAGCCCCAGCATTTT.

The chain employs TRBV27 and TRBJ1-3; D not resolved. CDR1 and CDR2 from the germline V gene are MNHEY and SMNVEV (reference sequence). CDR3 length equals 13 residues. Deletions cut 8 bases from V and 0 bases from J, with 8 bases between. The CDR3 spells CASSPSSGNTIYF. Written as DNA, the CDR3 is TGTGCCAGCTCCCCCAGCTCTGGAAACACCATATATTTT.

This rearrangement joins TRBV2 to TRBJ2-1; TRBD2 is a possible D gene (6 bases). V lost 11 bases and J 9 bases, leaving 20 bases between the germline ends. The CDR3 has 13 residues. CDR1 SNHLY and CDR2 FYNNEI come from the germline V gene. CDR3 sequence reads: CADSNVGGTEQFF. CDR3 nucleotides: TGTGCCGACTCCAACGTGGGAGGAACTGAGCAGTTCTTC. Combining the CDR3 with reference TRBV2 and TRBJ2-1 gives the whole variable domain EPEVTQTPSHQVTQMGQEVILRCVPISNHLYFYWYRQILGQKVEFLVSFYNNEISEKSEIFDDQFSVERPDGSNFTLKIRSTKLEDSAMYFCADSNVGGTEQFFGPGTRLTVL.

The chain employs TRBV3-1 (or the pseudogene TRBV3-2) and TRBJ2-1; D is ambiguous. Trimming took 1 base from V and 8 from J, leaving 6 bases between them. Germline V CDR1 and CDR2: LGHDT, YNNKEL (reference sequence). CDR3 size: 12 residues. CDR3 protein: CASSQVWHEQFF. The CDR3 DNA follows: TGTGCCAGCAGCCAAGTTTGGCATGAGCAGTTCTTC.

Only one count was recorded for this clone. The genes are TRBV19 and TRBJ2-7; D may be TRBD1 (6 bases). The V end lost 0 bases, the J end lost 6 bases, and 15 bases lay between the germline ends. Per germline, CDR1 LNHDA and CDR2 SQIVND (reference sequence). The CDR3 is 15 amino acids. CDR3 DNA: TGTGCCAGTAGTATAGATCGCAGGGGCTCGGGCGAGCAGTACTTC. Amino acid sequence: CASSIDRRGSGEQYF.